These 19 T cell receptor beta chains came from one sample sequenced in a study of blood T cell repertoires in COVID-19. Produced via immunoSEQ multiplex PCR; TCRdb's table is partial and in-frame only. This table holds about 280,000 clones, 85% found once. Sequencing used peripheral blood. These receptors all come from a man in his fifties with active or convalescent COVID-19.

This chain links TRBV20-1 with TRBJ1-1; no clear D. This CDR3 is 13 amino acids long. Germline-derived CDR1 and CDR2 are DFQATT and SNEGSKA (reference sequence). The V end was cut by 3 bases, the J end by 0 bases, with 8 bases between. The CDR3 is CSASRVMNTEAFF. The CDR3 region has the DNA TGCAGTGCTAGTCGGGTCATGAACACTGAAGCTTTCTTT.

A few counts support this clone. The gene calls are TRBV28 and TRBJ2-1; TRBD1 is a possible D gene (5 bases). The germline CDR1 and CDR2 sequences are MDHEN and SYDVKM. Trimming took off 4 bases at V and 12 bases at J, with 13 bases between the two ends. The CDR3 consists of 12 residues. The CDR3 DNA is TGTGCCAGCAGTTCCATGACAGCGAGGCAGTTCTTC. It is translated as CASSSMTARQFF.

This clone has only one observation. This chain connects TRBV9 to TRBJ1-1, with TRBD1 matching 7 bases. Germline V lookup: CDR1 SGDLS, CDR2 YYNGEE. The V gene end was trimmed by 3 bases and the J gene end by 4 bases; junction bases not matched to a gene: 9. This CDR3 has 15 amino acids. CDR3 sequence (DNA): TGTGCCAGCAGCGCCCCCGCAGGGGGTGGCACTGAAGCTTTCTTT. The encoded protein is CASSAPAGGGTEAFF.

The chain employs TRBV5-6 and TRBJ1-5; possibly TRBD1 for D (6 bases). Trimming removed 4 bases from V and 4 bases from J, with 12 bases in between. The V gene's germline CDR1 is SGHDT and CDR2 YYEEEE. This CDR3 spans 14 amino acids. Here the CDR3 reads CASSLTGPNQPQHF. In DNA, the CDR3 is TGTGCCAGCAGCCTGACAGGACCTAATCAGCCCCAGCATTTT.

The sample holds a few counts of this clone. The chain combines TRBV7-9 with TRBJ1-2; TRBD1 matches 10 bases. The CDR3 loop spans 16 amino acids. V lost 7 bases, J lost 8 bases, and 16 bases stayed unmatched. Germline loops: CDR1 SEHNR, CDR2 FQNEAQ (reference sequence). CDR3: CASTVPSTGGAVGYTF. The DNA of the CDR3 is TGTGCCAGCACCGTACCATCGACAGGGGGCGCGGTAGGCTACACCTTC.

This rearrangement joins TRBV4-3 to TRBJ2-3; TRBD2 agrees at 13 bases. Germline V gives CDR1 LGHNA, CDR2 YSLEER. The V and J ends lost 4 bases and 6 bases, in that order; junction bases with no gene match: 7. This CDR3 is built from 16 residues. The CDR3 is CASSPSPGLAGDTQYF. The CDR3, as DNA: TGCGCCAGCAGCCCAAGTCCGGGACTAGCGGGGGATACGCAGTATTTT.

This chain links TRBV6-6 with TRBJ1-6; D is unclear. Germline loops: CDR1 MNHNY, CDR2 SVGAGI (reference sequence). CDR3 length equals 16 residues. The ends were cut back, 0 bases at V and 3 bases at J, with 9 bases in the middle. In DNA form, the CDR3 reads TGTGCCAGCAGTTACTCCCCAACGAGCTATAATTCACCCCTCCACTTT. This sequence encodes CASSYSPTSYNSPLHF.

V gene TRBV3-1 (or the pseudogene TRBV3-2) combines with J gene TRBJ2-2; TRBD2 aligns across 7 bases. The V and J ends lost 1 base and 0 bases, in that order; junction bases with no gene match: 8. Germline V gene sequence: CDR1 LGHDT, CDR2 YNNKEL (reference sequence). The length of the CDR3 is 18 residues. CDR3 residues: CASSQVPAGEANTGELFF. CDR3 in DNA: TGTGCCAGCAGCCAAGTCCCCGCGGGGGAAGCGAACACCGGGGAGCTGTTTTTT.

For the CDR3, the DNA is TGTGCCAGCAGGTATTCGAGGGCCATCAATGAGCAGTTCTTC. Translating gives CASRYSRAINEQFF. The chain carries TRBV7-8 and TRBJ2-1, with a weak D call TRBD2 (5 bases). The CDR3 length is 14 residues. Trimming removed 6 bases at V and 6 bases at J, with 15 bases between. Germline CDR1 is SGHVS and CDR2 is FQNEAQ.

The rearrangement links TRBV9 to TRBJ2-1, with a tentative D call TRBD1 (6 bases). The CDR3 totals 14 residues. V was pared by 2 bases and J by 8 bases, with 14 bases between. Germline V gene data show CDR1 as SGDLS and CDR2 as YYNGEE. The CDR3 DNA is TGTGCCAGCAGCGTCGGACAGCCCTGGGATGAGCAGTTCTTC. It translates to CASSVGQPWDEQFF.

The rearrangement joins TRBV28 to TRBJ1-4; D remains ambiguous. V lost 5 bases, J lost 8 bases, and 18 bases lay in between. CDR1 and CDR2 from the germline V gene are MDHEN and SYDVKM. The CDR3 consists of 15 residues. The CDR3 DNA sequence: TGTGCCAGCAGTCCCGCCGACGGGAATAGGGAAAAACTGTTTTTT. This translates into CASSPADGNREKLFF.

CDR3 protein: CASSPQAGRTTEAFF. CDR3 sequence (DNA): TGTGCCAGCTCACCACAGGCAGGGCGGACGACTGAAGCTTTCTTT. The rearrangement joins TRBV18 to TRBJ1-1, with D possibly TRBD1 on 5 matching bases. From germline, CDR1 is KGHSH and CDR2 LQKENI. Trimming stripped 1 base from V and 5 bases from J, with 14 bases between. The CDR3 length is 15 residues.

This chain links TRBV4-1 with TRBJ2-1; 10 bases agree with TRBD2. The germline gives CDR1 MGHRA, CDR2 YSYEKL. The CDR3 length is 16 residues. The ends lost 7 bases at V and 8 bases at J; junction bases unmatched: 14. CDR3 amino acids: CASKGTWRAGGDEQFF. The CDR3 bases are TGCGCCAGCAAGGGGACCTGGAGAGCGGGAGGGGATGAGCAGTTCTTC.

The J gene is TRBJ2-7, the V gene TRBV7-3, with unresolved D. V shed 4 bases and J shed 6 bases, with 16 bases lying between them. In germline, CDR1 is SGHTA, CDR2 FQGTGA. There are 14 residues in the CDR3. The CDR3 nucleotides are TGTGCCAGCAGCTGCTCCCCCCCCATGGCCGAGCAGTACTTC. Translating gives CASSCSPPMAEQYF.

The chain has TRBV25-1 and TRBJ1-2; D possibly corresponds to TRBD1 (6 bases). Germline CDR1 is MGHDK and CDR2 is SYGVNS. The CDR3 runs to 13 residues. V shed 3 bases and J shed 2 bases, with 7 bases lying between them. The CDR3 coding sequence is TGTGCCAGCAGTGATCAGGGGAACTATGGCTACACCTTC. This encodes CASSDQGNYGYTF.

V and J are TRBV2 and TRBJ1-2; no clear D. The CDR3 runs to 15 residues. CDR1 and CDR2 from the germline V gene are SNHLY and FYNNEI. V was pared by 4 bases and J by 4 bases, with 16 bases between. CDR3: CASSASHSSGYGYTF. As DNA, the CDR3 is TGTGCCAGCAGTGCCTCCCACTCCTCTGGCTATGGCTACACCTTC. Full variable domain (remainder filled in from reference TRBV2 and TRBJ1-2): EPEVTQTPSHQVTQMGQEVILRCVPISNHLYFYWYRQILGQKVEFLVSFYNNEISEKSEIFDDQFSVERPDGSNFTLKIRSTKLEDSAMYFCASSASHSSGYGYTFGSGTRLTVV.

This clone is a singleton in its sample. The genes are TRBV29-1 and TRBJ1-1, with a possible D match to TRBD1 (6 bases). Germline V gives CDR1 SQVTM, CDR2 ANQGSEA. This CDR3 comprises 13 residues. The V end was cut by 1 base, the J end by 4 bases, with 10 bases between. This chain's CDR3 is CSVEAQGTTEAFF. The CDR3 nucleotides are TGCAGCGTTGAAGCCCAGGGGACCACTGAAGCTTTCTTT.

The rearrangement uses TRBV19 and TRBJ1-5; D is possibly TRBD1 (6 bases). CDR1 LNHDA and CDR2 SQIVND come from the germline V gene (reference sequence). Trimming removed 5 bases from V and 4 bases from J, with 9 bases in between. The CDR3 covers 13 residues. CDR3 residues: CASSADRNQPQHF. CDR3 coding DNA: TGTGCCAGTAGTGCCGACAGGAATCAGCCCCAGCATTTT.

This clone is a singleton in its sample. The V call is TRBV28, the J call TRBJ1-4, with 7 bases that match TRBD1. The germline gives CDR1 MDHEN, CDR2 SYDVKM. The CDR3 contains 16 residues. V was clipped by 8 bases and J by 5 bases; unmatched bases: 14. The CDR3 spells CASRLATGARNEKLFF. In DNA form, the CDR3 reads TGTGCCAGCCGACTGGCTACAGGGGCCCGCAATGAAAAACTGTTTTTT.